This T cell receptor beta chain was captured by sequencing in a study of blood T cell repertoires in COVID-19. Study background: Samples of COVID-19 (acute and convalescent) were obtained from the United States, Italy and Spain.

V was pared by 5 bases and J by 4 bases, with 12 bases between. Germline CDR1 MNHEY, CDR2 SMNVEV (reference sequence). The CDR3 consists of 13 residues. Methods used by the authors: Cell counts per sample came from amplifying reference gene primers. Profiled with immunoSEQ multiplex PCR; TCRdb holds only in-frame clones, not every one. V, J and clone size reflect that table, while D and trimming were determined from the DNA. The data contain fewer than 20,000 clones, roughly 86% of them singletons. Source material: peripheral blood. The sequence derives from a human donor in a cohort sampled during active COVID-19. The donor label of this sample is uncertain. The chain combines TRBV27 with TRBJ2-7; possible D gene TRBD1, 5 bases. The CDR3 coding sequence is TGTGCCAGCAGTCCCCGACAGCTTTACGAGCAGTACTTC. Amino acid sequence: CASSPRQLYEQYF.